The TCR beta chain described here comes from a study of blood T cell repertoires in COVID-19. TCRdb's copy holds only in-frame clones and misses some; the assay was immunoSEQ multiplex PCR. The sample shows 150,000 or so clones, approximately 80% of them seen only once. The CDR3 loop spans 16 amino acids. The V end lost 0 bases, the J end lost 1 base, and 10 bases lay between the germline ends. Germline assignment: CDR1 LNHNV and CDR2 YYDKDF (reference sequence). This clone was detected a few times. The sequenced sample consisted of peripheral blood. The gene calls are TRBV15 and TRBJ1-5; D gene ambiguous. This TCR was sampled from a man aged 65 to 79 who had recovered from COVID-19. CDR3 region: CATSRDRVASNQPQHF. Written as DNA, the CDR3 is TGTGCCACCAGCAGAGATCGGGTGGCCAGCAATCAGCCCCAGCATTTT.